This TCR beta chain was documented in a study of CD4 T cells in relation to SARS-CoV-2 and coronaviruses. The germline gives CDR1 SGHVS, CDR2 FNYEAQ. The ends were cut back, 0 bases at V and 8 bases at J, with 11 bases in the middle. The CDR3 sequence is 15 residues long. Unexposed donor CD4+ T cells date from 2011-2018, before the COVID-19 pandemic. The cells were cultured for about ten days before CD4+ T cells were isolated. With regard to this clone: Its antigen is still unknown.

Assay used: immunoSEQ multiplex PCR; TCRdb lists only in-frame clones, some missing. The sample has about 23,000 clones; around three quarters are singletons. The material sequenced was CD4+ T cells from PBMCs, cultured in vitro. The chain joins TRBV7-6 to TRBJ1-6, with D maybe TRBD1 (6 bases). The sequence was collected from a human donor in good health. CDR3 region: CASSLAQGLDSPLHF. The CDR3 DNA sequence: TGTGCCAGCAGCTTAGCGCAGGGGCTAGATTCACCCCTCCACTTT. Full variable domain (remainder filled in from reference TRBV7-6 and TRBJ1-6): GAGVSQSPRYKVTKRGQDVALRCDPISGHVSLYWYRQALGQGPEFLTYFNYEAQQDKSGLPNDRFSAERPEGSISTLTIQRTEQRDSAMYRCASSLAQGLDSPLHFGNGTRLTVT.